The sequence of this TCR beta chain was determined in a study of human T cells and chemical hapten exposure. Broader study findings: Alopecia was present in the donors, so their immune response may differ from healthy people's.

TCRdb re-derived calls from the RACE reads in MiXCR, one entry per CDR3 protein. The sample contains about 120,000 distinct CDR3 sequences, roughly 15% of which appear only once. Concerning this clonotype: The antigen remains unidentified.

Time point meaning: patch test 1, 2 weeks after DPC sensitization. Described treatment: therapeutic diphenylcyclopropenone sensitization with weekly scalp DPC. Suited to DPC and affected by alopecia, the donors ranged from 18 to 70 years old. The CDR3 length is 15 residues. Germline CDR1 and CDR2: MGHRA and YSYEKL. The V gene lost 2 bases and the J gene lost 0 bases, with 5 bases spanning the gap. The chain links TRBV4-1 to TRBJ2-6, with D uncertain. The sequencing used whole blood, collected in connection with sensitization to the hapten diphenylcyclopropenone (DPC). The TCR sequence derives from a man between 18 and 35 years old with alopecia areata. Some clones in this sample may be carry-over from other donors' samples. The CDR3 DNA follows: TGCGCCAGCAGCCAATGGTACTCTGGGGCCAACGTCCTGACTTTC. Residues: CASSQWYSGANVLTF.